This TCR beta chain was profiled in a study of T cells in localized non-small cell lung cancer. TCRdb's table, derived via immunoSEQ multiplex PCR, lists solely in-frame clones and lacks some. Altogether 15,000 to 20,000 clones are present, 65% to 90% being singletons, with the ten largest covering approximately 4%. V dropped 4 bases and J dropped 10 bases, with 20 bases sitting between them. The germline V gene has CDR1 MNHNS and CDR2 SASEGT. The CDR3 has 15 amino acids. Note on this clone: Its antigen is unidentified.

Study outcomes and limitations: Sequencing was restricted to one tumor region; therefore, heterogeneity remains possible. Highest T cell clonality was seen in uninvolved adjacent lung, surpassing that measured in tumor.

The TCR was taken from a man aged 40-75 years with stage I lung adenocarcinoma. The sequences come from peripheral blood, collected before any cancer treatment. The chain has TRBV6-1 and TRBJ1-5, with D possibly TRBD1 on 5 matching bases. CDR3 bases: TGTGCCAGCAGTGGCATGACCCGGGAGGGGTACCCCCAGCATTTT. This codes for CASSGMTREGYPQHF.